Listed below are T cell receptor beta chains from one sample, sequenced in a study of T cells in localized non-small cell lung cancer. Using immunoSEQ multiplex PCR, the repertoire was profiled, and TCRdb retains in-frame clones only, with some absent. The sample lists about 82,000 clones; around 80% were seen once. The material sequenced was PBMCs, taken before any cancer treatment. The source is a man aged 35 to 69 with stage II squamous cell lung carcinoma. The CDR3 runs from the conserved cysteine through the conserved F or W. Fields, in order: J gene, V gene, D gene, clone size, CDR3 DNA, CDR3 protein. D genes are given only for firm matches. Expanded clones are given a class, and other clones once, few, many or no size at all.

>TRBJ2-7|TRBV7-6|.|.
TGTGCCAGCAGCTTGAGTACCTACGAGCAGTACTTC
CASSLSTYEQYF
>TRBJ2-1|TRBV5-1|TRBD2|.
TGCGCCAGCAGCTTGGGTGGAAGCGGGGCCTACAATGAGCAGTTCTTC
CASSLGGSGAYNEQFF
>TRBJ2-7|TRBV6-6|.|.
TGTGCCAGCAGTTACTCAGTGGGACGCTCCTACGAGCAGTACTTC
CASSYSVGRSYEQYF
>TRBJ1-2|TRBV5-1|TRBD1|.
TGCGCCAGCAGCACCCGGGACAGGGGCTTAATCGACTATGGCTACACCTTC
CASSTRDRGLIDYGYTF
>TRBJ1-3|TRBV27|.|once
TGTGCCAGCAGTTTCCTGGGGCCTGGAAACACCATATATTTT
CASSFLGPGNTIYF
>TRBJ2-3|TRBV4-1|.|.
TGCGCCAGCAGCCAAGTTCAGCGCGACACAGATACGCAGTATTTT
CASSQVQRDTDTQYF
>TRBJ1-1|TRBV9|.|.
TGTGCCAGCAGCCCAGCAGGGGTCAGGGACACTGAAGCTTTCTTT
CASSPAGVRDTEAFF
>TRBJ2-7|TRBV28|.|.
TGTGCCAGCACCGATAGAGGGAGCTCCTACGAGCAGTACTTC
CASTDRGSSYEQYF
>TRBJ2-5|TRBV28|TRBD1|few
TGTGCCAGCAGTTCACCCCCCGACAGGGGGATTGAAGAGACCCAGTACTTC
CASSSPPDRGIEETQYF
>TRBJ1-6|TRBV4-2|.|.
TGTGCCAGCAGCTTGGCCCGTGGGTCCTATAATTCACCCCTCCACTTT
CASSLARGSYNSPLHF
>TRBJ2-2|TRBV18|.|.
TGTGCCAGCTCACCACCTATGTACGGAAGTACCGGGGAGCTGTTTTTT
CASSPPMYGSTGELFF
>TRBJ1-4|TRBV7-9|.|.
TGTGCCAGCAGCTTGTGGTGGGACATCCTATTTTTT
CASSLWWDILFF
>TRBJ2-1|TRBV28|TRBD2|.
TGTGCCAGCAGCCCAGGCAGCGGGAGCTCCTACAATGAGCAGTTCTTC
CASSPGSGSSYNEQFF
>TRBJ2-1|TRBV2|TRBD2|.
TGTGCCAGCAGTGACCCGGTGGGACTAGCGGGAGGGCCCCTAGATGAGCAGTTCTTC
CASSDPVGLAGGPLDEQFF